The present entry profiles one TCR beta chain with its context. Its antigen is undetermined. Some clones are missing from TCRdb's copy, which holds only in-frame ones; the method was immunoSEQ multiplex PCR. Here the sample spans around 110,000 clones, almost 90% being singletons. The data were obtained in a study of T cell responses to AZD1222 COVID-19 vaccine. Whole-study context: Whether given at about 4 or about 12 weeks, second doses were pooled. Study findings and constraints: Among vaccine-associated CD4 TCRs, coverage spanned spike, with dominance at 160-218 and 743-854.

This sequence was found in an adult in good health. The sample consisted of peripheral blood, taken on day 0 of AZD1222 vaccination.

CDR3 coding DNA: TGTGCCAGCAGTCCGGCAACCGGGTGGCAGAAGGACTATGGCTACACCTTC. Protein: CASSPATGWQKDYGYTF. The rearrangement links TRBV2 to TRBJ1-2; D ambiguous. The CDR3 runs to 17 residues. V was cut by 5 bases and J by 3 bases, with 22 bases left in between. Germline CDR1 is SNHLY and CDR2 is FYNNEI.